The 9 T cell receptor beta chains given below trace back to one sample, sequenced in a study of T cell responses to AZD1222 COVID-19 vaccine. Libraries were prepared by immunoSEQ multiplex PCR; TCRdb keeps only in-frame clonotypes and omits some of them. The sample shows 170,000 or so clones, approximately 90% of them seen only once. Sequenced here: peripheral blood, sampled on day 0 of AZD1222 vaccination. These receptors originate from an adult in good health.

The CDR3 nucleotides are TGTGCCAGCTCTACCCGGGACAGGGCGCAAGGCTACACCTTC. This encodes CASSTRDRAQGYTF. V usage is TRBV27 and J usage is TRBJ1-2; TRBD1 agrees at 9 bases. Germline CDR1 and CDR2: MNHEY and SMNVEV (reference sequence). J lost 8 bases, V lost 8 bases, and 12 bases had no gene match. This CDR3 region has 14 residues.

This chain connects TRBV7-3 to TRBJ1-6; 7 nucleotides align to TRBD1. This CDR3 comprises 14 residues. CDR1 is SGHTA, CDR2 FQGTGA, per germline. V lost 1 base, J lost 7 bases, and 1 base stayed unmatched. As DNA, the CDR3 is TGTGCCAGCAGCTTAAAGGGGGCGAATTCACCCCTCCACTTT. Translation: CASSLKGANSPLHF. Supplemented by reference TRBV7-3 and TRBJ1-6, the full variable domain reads GAGVSQTPSNKVTEKGKYVELRCDPISGHTALYWYRQSLGQGPEFLIYFQGTGAADDSGLPNDRFFAVRPEGSVSTLKIQRTERGDSAVYLCASSLKGANSPLHFGNGTRLTVT.

This clone was seen a single time. V gene TRBV9 combines with J gene TRBJ2-3; 12 nucleotides match TRBD2. In germline, CDR1 is SGDLS, CDR2 YYNGEE. The length of the CDR3 is 19 residues. J lost 5 bases, V lost 0 bases, and 13 bases had no gene match. The CDR3 region is CASSVAPSSGGAVEDTQYF. The CDR3 region has the DNA TGTGCCAGCAGCGTAGCACCATCTAGCGGGGGGGCCGTAGAAGATACGCAGTATTTT.

The chain joins TRBV7-8 to TRBJ1-5; D is undetermined. The CDR3 is 15 amino acids. Germline CDR1 SGHVS, CDR2 FQNEAQ. Trimming stripped 1 base from V and 6 bases from J, with 13 bases between. The CDR3 protein is CASSLGRPAGQPQHF. The CDR3 bases are TGTGCCAGCAGCTTAGGAAGGCCTGCGGGTCAGCCCCAGCATTTT.

The V gene is TRBV21-1, the J gene TRBJ1-4; TRBD1, the D gene given by the table, was not confirmed from the DNA. TRBV21-1 is shown as a pseudogene. The CDR3 is 14 amino acids. CDR3 DNA sequence: TGTGCCAGCAGCAAAACACAAGCTAATGAAAAACTGTTTTTT. This codes for CASSKTQANEKLFF.

There are a few counts of this clone. This chain joins TRBV7-9 and TRBJ2-7, with a possible D match to TRBD2 (5 bases). V was shortened by 5 bases and J by 4 bases, with 6 bases between the two germline ends. Per the germline V gene, CDR1 is SEHNR and CDR2 is FQNEAQ (reference sequence). The CDR3 contains 11 residues. Written as DNA, the CDR3 is TGTGCCAGCAGCCCGGGGTACGAGCAGTACTTC. The encoded protein is CASSPGYEQYF.

This rearrangement joins TRBV5-1 to TRBJ1-1; possible D gene TRBD1, 6 bases. The CDR3 runs to 13 residues. Germline assignment: CDR1 SGHRS and CDR2 YFSETQ. V was pared by 1 base and J by 6 bases, with 10 bases between. This CDR3 reads CASSLQGKAEAFF. The CDR3 DNA follows: TGCGCCAGCAGCTTGCAGGGGAAGGCTGAAGCTTTCTTT. The full variable domain, its missing parts supplied by reference TRBV5-1 and TRBJ1-1, is KAGVTQTPRYLIKTRGQQVTLSCSPISGHRSVSWYQQTPGQGLQFLFEYFSETQRNKGNFPGRFSGRQFSNSRSEMNVSTLELGDSALYLCASSLQGKAEAFFGQGTRLTVV.

V is TRBV6-6 and J is TRBJ1-6; TRBD1 might be the D (5 bases). Germline V CDR1 and CDR2: MNHNY, SVGAGI (reference sequence). The CDR3 sequence is 16 residues long. Trimming cost V 2 bases and J 7 bases, with 15 bases left between them. CDR3 residues: CASSYGGRSGNSPLHF. For the CDR3, the DNA is TGTGCCAGCAGTTACGGGGGGAGGTCTGGAAATTCACCCCTCCACTTT.

This clone was picked up many times. This chain joins TRBV6-1 and TRBJ1-6, with unresolved D. The CDR3 has 15 amino acids. Trimming stripped 1 base from V and 5 bases from J, with 9 bases between. Germline values: CDR1 MNHNS, CDR2 SASEGT. The CDR3 DNA reads as TGTGCCAGCAGTGAAGGAGAGGCGGATAATTCACCCCTCCACTTT. The encoded protein is CASSEGEADNSPLHF.